These 25 T cell receptor beta chains originate from one sample sequenced in a study of shared clonotypes between healthy human individuals. Measured with immunoSEQ multiplex PCR; TCRdb has only the in-frame clones, and not every one. Among roughly 1,100,000 clones, about 77% were seen once, and the ten largest hold around 1.4%. The specimen was memory CD4+ T cells sorted from blood. This sample's subset: CD45RA-negative fraction. Receptor source: a man between 18 and 29 years old in good health.

This rearrangement joins TRBV9 to TRBJ2-3, with D possibly being TRBD2 (6 bases). The CDR3 covers 15 residues. Germline V gives CDR1 SGDLS, CDR2 YYNGEE. Trimming pared 5 bases from V and 6 bases from J, leaving 19 bases between. The CDR3 coding sequence is TGTGCCAGCAGTCGCCAGGCGGAGGGCAGGGATACGCAGTATTTT. Its translation: CASSRQAEGRDTQYF.

The rearrangement links TRBV10-1 to TRBJ2-7; D remains unclear. V lost 8 bases to trimming and J lost 2 bases, with 7 bases between them. This CDR3 is 11 amino acids long. Per germline, CDR1 WNHNN and CDR2 SYGVQD (reference sequence). CDR3 amino acids: CASPTPYEQYF. As DNA, the CDR3 is TGCGCCAGCCCAACCCCCTACGAGCAGTACTTC.

This clone appeared once. V usage is TRBV11-1 and J usage is TRBJ1-1; the D gene is possibly TRBD1 (5 bases). CDR3 size: 12 residues. V was clipped by 5 bases and J by 8 bases, with 12 bases between them. Per the germline V gene, CDR1 is SGHAT and CDR2 is FQDESV (reference sequence). CDR3 loop: CASSLGEGEAFF. The CDR3 nucleotides read TGTGCCAGCAGCCTCGGGGAGGGGGAAGCTTTCTTT.

The V call is TRBV9, the J call TRBJ2-3, with 13 nucleotides matching TRBD2. The ends lost 4 bases at V and 3 bases at J; junction bases unmatched: 8. CDR3 length: 17 residues. Germline lookup yields CDR1 SGDLS and CDR2 YYNGEE. In DNA, the CDR3 is TGTGCCAGCAGCCTCGGGACTAGCGGGGTTGTTACAGATACGCAGTATTTT. Encoded protein: CASSLGTSGVVTDTQYF.

This chain joins TRBV27 and TRBJ2-7; D ambiguous. Germline-derived CDR1 and CDR2 are MNHEY and SMNVEV (reference sequence). The CDR3 extends over 13 amino acids. The ends were cut back, 3 bases at V and 3 bases at J, with 9 bases in the middle. CDR3 protein: CASSLQGNYEQYF. In nucleotides, the CDR3 is TGTGCCAGCAGTTTGCAAGGGAACTACGAGCAGTACTTC.

The rearrangement joins TRBV7-2 to TRBJ1-2, with 7 bases aligning to TRBD1. Per the germline V gene, CDR1 is SGHTA and CDR2 is FQGNSA. Trimming cost V 3 bases and J 4 bases; bases outside gene matches: 5. The CDR3 is 14 residues long. Here the CDR3 reads CASSFIGTAYGYTF. DNA of the CDR3: TGTGCCAGCAGCTTCATCGGGACAGCCTATGGCTACACCTTC.

The rearrangement uses TRBV5-1 and TRBJ1-4; no reliable D call. The CDR3 spans 14 residues. V lost 0 bases and J lost 0, with 3 bases in between. The germline gives CDR1 SGHRS, CDR2 YFSETQ. In DNA form, the CDR3 reads TGCGCCAGCAGCTTGGGGACAACTAATGAAAAACTGTTTTTT. It translates to CASSLGTTNEKLFF.

The rearrangement links TRBV7-3 to TRBJ1-2; TRBD1 agrees at 9 bases. Looked up from germline, CDR1 is SGHTA and CDR2 is FQGTGA. V gave up 5 bases and J gave up 7 bases; unmatched junction bases: 11. The CDR3 has 15 residues. This CDR3 reads CASSPNTGGLSGYTF. The CDR3 DNA reads as TGTGCCAGCAGCCCAAACACAGGGGGCCTGAGTGGCTACACCTTC.

The J gene is TRBJ1-1, the V gene TRBV19; unclear D gene. The CDR3 is 11 amino acids. The V gene lost 7 bases and the J gene lost 5 bases, with 8 bases spanning the gap. Germline values: CDR1 LNHDA, CDR2 SQIVND (reference sequence). Written as DNA, the CDR3 is TGTGCCAGTACTGGGAGTACTGAAGCTTTCTTT. Its protein product is CASTGSTEAFF.

J is TRBJ2-7 and V is TRBV5-1; the match to TRBD2 covers 9 bases. CDR3 length: 15 residues. The V gene's germline CDR1 is SGHRS and CDR2 YFSETQ. V trimming: 3 bases; J trimming: 1 base; junction bases outside the gene matches: 5. CDR3 DNA sequence: TGCGCCAGCAGCTCCCTAGCGGGGTTTTCCTACGAGCAGTACTTC. Protein: CASSSLAGFSYEQYF.

This clone appeared once. The V and J genes are TRBV6-1 and TRBJ1-6; D might be TRBD1 (6 bases). The V gene lost 6 bases and the J gene lost 11 bases, with 17 bases spanning the gap. CDR3 size: 14 residues. The V gene's germline CDR1 is MNHNS and CDR2 SASEGT. The CDR3: CASRGNRDWAPLHF. CDR3 coding DNA: TGTGCCAGCAGAGGGAACAGGGATTGGGCACCCCTCCACTTT.

Points on this clone: A junction end diverges from the germline sequence, so it may reflect a read error. This chain connects TRBV7-2 to TRBJ1-1; D gene uncertain. The V gene's germline CDR1 is SGHTA and CDR2 FQGNSA. The CDR3 is 10 residues long. The CDR3 loop is CGVGNTEAFF. The CDR3 DNA reads TGCGGAGTCGGGAACACTGAAGCTTTCTTT.

The chain uses TRBV6-4 and TRBJ1-4; D ambiguous. The V and J ends lost 0 bases and 8 bases respectively, with 13 bases between them. The CDR3 covers 15 residues. Germline V CDR1 and CDR2: MRHNA, SNTAGT. CDR3 loop: CASSDSFQWFEKLFF. Written as DNA, the CDR3 is TGTGCCAGCAGTGACTCGTTTCAATGGTTCGAAAAACTGTTTTTT.

This chain's CDR3 is CASSQAGNTGELFF. CDR3 in DNA: TGTGCCAGCAGTCAAGCAGGCAACACCGGGGAGCTGTTTTTT. The J gene is TRBJ2-2, the V gene TRBV11-2; no reliable D call. This CDR3 contains 14 residues. Trimming pared 6 bases from V and 2 bases from J, leaving 10 bases between. In germline, CDR1 is SGHAT, CDR2 FQNNGV.

The gene calls are TRBV11-2 and TRBJ2-7; 10 bases map to TRBD2. Germline V CDR1 and CDR2: SGHAT, FQNNGV. The CDR3 is made up of 17 amino acids. Trimming at V came to 1 base and at J to 2 bases, leaving 8 bases not matched to a gene. The chain's CDR3 is CASSLARTSGAPYEQYF. The CDR3 nucleotides read TGTGCCAGCAGCTTAGCAAGGACTAGCGGAGCCCCCTACGAGCAGTACTTC.

Details on this clone: Other DNA sequences of this sample code for an identical CDR3. This chain connects TRBV5-1 to TRBJ2-3; D call uncertain. The V gene's germline CDR1 is SGHRS and CDR2 YFSETQ. This CDR3 has 13 residues. The germline V and J ends were trimmed by 0 bases and 0 bases, with 2 bases remaining between them. The CDR3 reads CASSLASTDTQYF. CDR3 bases: TGCGCCAGCAGCTTGGCAAGCACAGATACGCAGTATTTT.

The rearrangement uses TRBV7-9 and TRBJ2-3; no definite D call. The germline CDR1 and CDR2 sequences are SEHNR and FQNEAQ (reference sequence). This CDR3 spans 13 amino acids. V lost 5 bases and J lost 3, with 9 bases in between. For the CDR3, the DNA is TGTGCCAGCAGCCGAACCCAGACAGATACGCAGTATTTT. It yields the protein CASSRTQTDTQYF.

This clone appeared a single time. The rearrangement joins TRBV28 to TRBJ1-5; tentative D call: TRBD1 (6 bases). The germline CDR1 and CDR2 sequences are MDHEN and SYDVKM. There are 13 residues in the CDR3. CDR3 nucleotides: TGTGTGACTCAGGCAGGGGTTAATCAGCCCCAGCATTTT. Its protein is CVTQAGVNQPQHF.

This clone was seen once. This chain joins TRBV30 and TRBJ1-5, with D possibly TRBD1 on 6 matching bases. Germline loops: CDR1 GTSNPN, CDR2 SVGIG (reference sequence). V was clipped by 0 bases and J by 6 bases, with 9 bases between them. The CDR3 has 13 residues. This CDR3 is CAWSVQGPQPQHF. In DNA, the CDR3 is TGTGCCTGGAGTGTTCAGGGGCCTCAGCCCCAGCATTTT.

The V and J genes are TRBV5-1 and TRBJ2-7, with 9 nucleotides matching TRBD1. J lost 7 bases, V lost 2 bases, and 13 bases had no gene match. The CDR3 runs 16 residues. Per the germline V gene, CDR1 is SGHRS and CDR2 is YFSETQ. The CDR3 is CASSLSKGTGIMEQYF. The CDR3 nucleotides read TGCGCCAGCAGCTTATCCAAGGGGACAGGGATAATGGAGCAGTACTTC.

This clone was seen a handful of times. Other DNA sequences within the sample encode an identical CDR3. This chain uses TRBV2 with TRBJ2-3, with a possible D match to TRBD1 (5 bases). This CDR3 spans 15 amino acids. Deletions cut 7 bases from V and 0 bases from J, with 14 bases between. The germline V gene has CDR1 SNHLY and CDR2 FYNNEI. The CDR3 sequence: CASTRDRTSTDTQYF. The CDR3 DNA reads TGTGCCAGCACCAGAGACAGAACTAGCACAGATACGCAGTATTTT.

The chain combines TRBV2 with TRBJ2-7; 10 nucleotides agree with TRBD2. The junction had 2 bases not matched to a gene; V was cut back by 3 bases and J by 3 bases. The CDR3 has 14 amino acids. Germline V gene data show CDR1 as SNHLY and CDR2 as FYNNEI. CDR3 region: CASSEGLASYEQYF. Here the CDR3 DNA reads TGTGCCAGCAGTGAGGGACTAGCGAGCTACGAGCAGTACTTC. The complete variable domain, with remaining parts taken from reference TRBV2 and TRBJ2-7, reads EPEVTQTPSHQVTQMGQEVILRCVPISNHLYFYWYRQILGQKVEFLVSFYNNEISEKSEIFDDQFSVERPDGSNFTLKIRSTKLEDSAMYFCASSEGLASYEQYFGPGTRLTVT.

A single count supports this clone. The gene calls are TRBV30 and TRBJ2-1; 12 bases are shared with TRBD1. The V segment lost 3 bases and the J segment 7 bases; nucleotides outside the gene matches: 10. The CDR3 contains 16 residues. In germline, CDR1 is GTSNPN, CDR2 SVGIG (reference sequence). The CDR3 sequence: CAWSPGGDRGRNEQFF. The DNA of the CDR3 is TGTGCCTGGAGCCCAGGAGGGGACAGGGGGCGGAATGAGCAGTTCTTC.

The chain couples TRBV7-2 to TRBJ2-7, with a tentative D call TRBD1 (5 bases). The V gene lost 5 bases and the J gene lost 2 bases, with 13 bases spanning the gap. CDR1 SGHTA and CDR2 FQGNSA come from the germline V gene. The CDR3 loop spans 14 amino acids. CDR3 coding DNA: TGTGCCAGCAGCCAAGTTGTGGGGCCCTACGAGCAGTACTTC. Translating gives CASSQVVGPYEQYF.

This chain connects TRBV11-2 to TRBJ2-1; D is undetermined. This CDR3 spans 15 amino acids. Germline V gives CDR1 SGHAT, CDR2 FQNNGV. Trimming shortened V by 7 bases and J by 2 bases, and 15 bases separated the two germline ends. CDR3 sequence: CASNPRAVAYNEQFF. The DNA of the CDR3 is TGTGCCAGCAACCCCCGGGCGGTCGCCTACAATGAGCAGTTCTTC. Drawing the rest from reference TRBV11-2 and TRBJ2-1, the complete variable domain is EAGVAQSPRYKIIEKRQSVAFWCNPISGHATLYWYQQILGQGPKLLIQFQNNGVVDDSQLPKDRFSAERLKGVDSTLKIQPAKLEDSAVYLCASNPRAVAYNEQFFGPGTRLTVL.